The subject of this entry is one T cell receptor (beta chain). What it binds is not known. This specimen comes from a study of graft-versus-host responses after intestinal transplantation. Study-wide results and limits: Those patients showing graft-donor T cell macrochimerism displayed high graft-versus-host to host-versus-graft clonal ratios in allografts.

The protocol was immunoSEQ multiplex PCR, while the TCRdb copy is restricted to in-frame clones and leaves out a portion. Of about 54,000 clones in the sample, about 90% were seen once. V gave up 7 bases and J gave up 9 bases, with 22 bases separating them. CDR1 and CDR2 from the germline V gene are SQVTM and ANQGSEA. The CDR3 covers 14 residues. This specimen was PBMCs, taken approximately 660 days after intestinal transplant. The sequence was obtained from a human patient who received an intestinal transplant, so some T cells may come from the graft donor. The chain recombines TRBV29-1 with TRBJ2-1; tentatively, D is TRBD1 (6 bases). As DNA, the CDR3 is TGCAGCGCTCCTACAGGGCTCCTGAACAGTGAGCAGTTCTTC. As protein: CSAPTGLLNSEQFF.